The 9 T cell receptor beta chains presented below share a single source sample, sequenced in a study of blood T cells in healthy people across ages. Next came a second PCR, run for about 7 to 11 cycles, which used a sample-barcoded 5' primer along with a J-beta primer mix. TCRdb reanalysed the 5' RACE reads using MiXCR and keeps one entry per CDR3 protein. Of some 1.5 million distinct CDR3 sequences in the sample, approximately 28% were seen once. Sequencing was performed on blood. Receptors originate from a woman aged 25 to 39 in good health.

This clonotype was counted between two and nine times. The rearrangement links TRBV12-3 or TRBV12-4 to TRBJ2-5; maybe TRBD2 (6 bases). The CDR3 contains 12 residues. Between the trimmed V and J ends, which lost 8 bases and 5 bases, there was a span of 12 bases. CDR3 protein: CASQRAGETQYF. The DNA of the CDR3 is TGTGCCAGCCAGCGGGCGGGGGAGACCCAGTACTTC.

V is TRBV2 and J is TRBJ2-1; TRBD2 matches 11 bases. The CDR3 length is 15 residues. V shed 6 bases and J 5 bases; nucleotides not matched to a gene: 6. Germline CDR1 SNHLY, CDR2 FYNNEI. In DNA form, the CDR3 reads TGTGCCAGCAGAGGGCTAGCGGGGGGCAACAATGAGCAGTTCTTC. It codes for CASRGLAGGNNEQFF.

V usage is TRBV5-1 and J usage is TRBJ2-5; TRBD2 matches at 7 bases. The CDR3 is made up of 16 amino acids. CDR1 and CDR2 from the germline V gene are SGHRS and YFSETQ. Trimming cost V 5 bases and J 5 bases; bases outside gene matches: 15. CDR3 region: CASSQSGTQGWETQYF. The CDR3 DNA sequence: TGCGCCAGCAGTCAAAGCGGGACTCAGGGCTGGGAGACCCAGTACTTC.

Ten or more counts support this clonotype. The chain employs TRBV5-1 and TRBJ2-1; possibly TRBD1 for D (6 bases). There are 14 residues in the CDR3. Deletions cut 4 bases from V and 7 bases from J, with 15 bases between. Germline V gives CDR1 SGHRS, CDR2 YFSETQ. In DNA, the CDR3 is TGCGCCAGCAGCCCCTCCCAGGGGAGAAATGAGCAGTTCTTC. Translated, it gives CASSPSQGRNEQFF.

In DNA, the CDR3 is TGTGCCAGCAGTGAAATGTCAGGAGTTATGAACACTGAAGCTTTCTTT. It yields the protein CASSEMSGVMNTEAFF. The chain couples TRBV2 to TRBJ1-1; D uncertain. Trimming took off 2 bases at V and 0 bases at J, with 13 bases between the two ends. Germline V lookup: CDR1 SNHLY, CDR2 FYNNEI. This CDR3 has 16 residues.

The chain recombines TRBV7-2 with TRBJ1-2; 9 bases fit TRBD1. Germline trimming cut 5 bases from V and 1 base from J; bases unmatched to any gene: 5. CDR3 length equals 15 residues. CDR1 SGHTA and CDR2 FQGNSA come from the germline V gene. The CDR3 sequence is CASSANRGLNYGYTF. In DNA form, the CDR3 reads TGTGCCAGCAGCGCCAACAGGGGGCTTAACTATGGCTACACCTTC.

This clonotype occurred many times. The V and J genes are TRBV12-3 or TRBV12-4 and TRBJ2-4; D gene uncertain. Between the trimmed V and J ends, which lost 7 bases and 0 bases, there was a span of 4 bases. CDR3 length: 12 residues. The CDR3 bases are TGTGCCAGCACCGGAGCCAAAAACATTCAGTACTTC. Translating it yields CASTGAKNIQYF.

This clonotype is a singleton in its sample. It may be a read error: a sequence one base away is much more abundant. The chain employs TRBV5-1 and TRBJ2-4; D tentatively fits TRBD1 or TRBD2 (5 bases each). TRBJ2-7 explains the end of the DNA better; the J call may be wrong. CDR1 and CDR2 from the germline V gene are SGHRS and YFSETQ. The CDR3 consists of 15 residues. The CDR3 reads CASSSTINLGDEQYF. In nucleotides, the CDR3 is TGCGCCAGCAGCTCCACGATTAACCTGGGGGACGAGCAGTACTTC.

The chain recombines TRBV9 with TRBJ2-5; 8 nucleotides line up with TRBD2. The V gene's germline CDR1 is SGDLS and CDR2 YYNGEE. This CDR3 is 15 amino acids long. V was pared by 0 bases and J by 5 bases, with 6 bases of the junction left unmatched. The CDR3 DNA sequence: TGTGCCAGCAGCGTAGCGGGAGGGCCGTCGGAGACCCAGTACTTC. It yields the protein CASSVAGGPSETQYF.